This passage covers 26 T cell receptor beta chains from one sample sequenced in a study of blood T cells in healthy people across ages. Together with a sample-barcoded 5' primer, a J-beta primer mix was included in a second PCR lasting about 6 to 11 cycles. TCRdb analysed the 5' RACE reads with MiXCR anew, one entry per CDR3 protein. The table has roughly 1,800,000 distinct CDR3 sequences, around 48% seen once. Specimen: blood. The receptors derive from a woman between 40 and 55 years old in good health.

The genes are TRBV12-5 and TRBJ2-5; TRBD2 agrees at 7 bases. Trimming took 5 bases from V and 2 from J; bases not matched to a gene: 8. The CDR3 length is 15 residues. Germline CDR1 reads LGHNT; CDR2 reads FRNRAP. Written as DNA, the CDR3 is TGTGCTAGTGGTGAAGGTCTAGCGGAACAAGAGACCCAGTACTTC. Protein sequence: CASGEGLAEQETQYF. Complete variable domain (other parts from reference TRBV12-5 and TRBJ2-5): DARVTQTPRHKVTEMGQEVTMRCQPILGHNTVFWYRQTMMQGLELLAYFRNRAPLDDSGMPKDRFSAEMPDATLATLKIQPSEPRDSAVYFCASGEGLAEQETQYFGPGTRLLVL.

V is TRBV21-1 and J is TRBJ2-1; the table's D gene call, TRBD1, was not cross checked with the DNA. TRBV21-1 is shown as a pseudogene. This CDR3 region has 16 residues. The CDR3 nucleotides are TGTGCCAACAGCGGGGAGAGGGGCGGAGTGGACAATGAGCAGTTCTTC. It yields the protein CANSGERGGVDNEQFF.

The rearrangement uses TRBV9 and TRBJ2-5; 8 nucleotides align to TRBD2. Germline CDR1 and CDR2: SGDLS and YYNGEE. The CDR3 has 13 residues. V lost 3 bases to trimming and J lost 11 bases; unmatched junction nucleotides: 9. The CDR3 protein is CASSAEGTREQYF. CDR3 DNA: TGTGCCAGCAGCGCCGAAGGGACTAGGGAGCAGTACTTC. Supplemented by reference TRBV9 and TRBJ2-5, the full variable domain reads DSGVTQTPKHLITATGQRVTLRCSPRSGDLSVYWYQQSLDQGLQFLIQYYNGEERAKGNILERFSAQQFPDLHSELNLSSLELGDSALYFCASSAEGTREQYFGPGTRLLVL.

V usage is TRBV20-1 and J usage is TRBJ2-1; 14 bases are shared with TRBD2. The end of the DNA aligns better with TRBJ2-7, so the J call may be wrong. The CDR3 sequence is 17 residues long. Germline V gene lookup returns CDR1 DFQATT and CDR2 SNEGSKA (reference sequence). DNA of the CDR3: TGCAGTGCCAGGGGGACTAGCGGGGGTCTTGGGTACAATGAGCAGTACTTC. Translating it yields CSARGTSGGLGYNEQYF.

As to this clonotype: A single base separates this from a much larger clone, so it may be a read error. This chain connects TRBV20-1 to TRBJ1-5, with a tentative D call TRBD1 (5 bases). Germline CDR1 reads DFQATT; CDR2 reads SNEGSKA (reference sequence). CDR3 length: 13 residues. The CDR3 DNA reads as TGCAGTGCTAGAAAGGGGACCAGTCAGTCCCAGCATTTT. Its translation: CSARKGTSQSQHF.

This clonotype has just one count. V usage is TRBV5-5 and J usage is TRBJ1-2; 10 positions match TRBD1. V lost 7 bases to trimming and J lost 4 bases; unmatched junction nucleotides: 10. Germline CDR1 SGHKS, CDR2 YYEKEE (reference sequence). The CDR3 contains 15 residues. Written as DNA, the CDR3 is TGTGCCAGCGGTTACCGGGACAGGGGTATCTATGGCTACACCTTC. It codes for CASGYRDRGIYGYTF.

Regarding this clonotype: The junction departs from germline at one end; a sequencing error may be responsible. The genes are TRBV12-3 or TRBV12-4 and TRBJ2-7, with D perhaps assigned TRBD1 or TRBD2 (6 bases each). This CDR3 spans 14 amino acids. The CDR3 loop reads CASSLGLGGYKQYF. The CDR3 coding sequence is TGTGCCAGCAGTCTGGGCCTCGGGGGCTACAAGCAGTACTTC.

The gene calls are TRBV7-9 and TRBJ2-3; D is perhaps TRBD2 (5 bases). CDR3 length: 17 residues. The V end lost 4 bases, the J end lost 1 base, and 18 bases lay between the germline ends. Germline-derived CDR1 and CDR2 are SEHNR and FQNEAQ (reference sequence). CDR3 DNA: TGTGCCAGCAGCTCAACCACCGGGGAGCCCCGCACAGATACGCAGTATTTT. Protein sequence: CASSSTTGEPRTDTQYF. The full variable domain, with the rest looked up from reference TRBV7-9 and TRBJ2-3, is DTGVSQNPRHKITKRGQNVTFRCDPISEHNRLYWYRQTLGQGPEFLTYFQNEAQLEKSRLLSDRFSAERPKGSFSTLEIQRTEQGDSAMYLCASSSTTGEPRTDTQYFGPGTRLTVL.

The rearrangement joins TRBV20-1 to TRBJ1-2; 12 nucleotides match TRBD1. Trimming took 4 bases from V and 0 from J; bases not matched to a gene: 6. Germline V lookup: CDR1 DFQATT, CDR2 SNEGSKA (reference sequence). The CDR3 is 16 residues long. The CDR3 region is CSATGTGGSPNYGYTF. The DNA for the CDR3 is TGCAGTGCTACCGGGACAGGGGGCTCCCCTAACTATGGCTACACCTTC.

This clonotype was counted only a few times. The chain links TRBV3-1 to TRBJ2-1; 13 nucleotides match TRBD2. From germline, CDR1 is LGHDT and CDR2 YNNKEL (reference sequence). The CDR3 totals 16 residues. The V and J ends lost 4 bases and 7 bases, in that order; junction bases with no gene match: 7. The CDR3 is CASSPTSGGASNEQFF. In DNA, the CDR3 is TGTGCCAGCAGCCCCACTAGCGGGGGGGCCAGTAATGAGCAGTTCTTC.

This clonotype turned up a few times. The chain employs TRBV20-1 and TRBJ2-1; D gene unclear. This CDR3 region has 12 residues. CDR1 and CDR2 from the germline V gene are DFQATT and SNEGSKA (reference sequence). Trimming cost V 6 bases and J 7 bases, with 13 bases left between them. CDR3 amino acids: CSANHDTNEQFF. CDR3 in DNA: TGCAGTGCCAATCATGATACAAATGAGCAGTTCTTC.

The CDR3 region is CASSTPVNRNSLYNEQFF. DNA of the CDR3: TGTGCCAGCAGTACCCCTGTAAATAGGAACTCATTATACAATGAGCAGTTCTTC. The V gene is TRBV6-2 or TRBV6-3, the J gene TRBJ2-1; the D is unclear. The CDR3 length is 18 residues. Germline V gene lookup returns CDR1 MNHEY and CDR2 SVGEGT. Trimming cost V 5 bases and J 4 bases, with 24 bases left between them.

This chain connects TRBV24-1 to TRBJ2-7; perhaps TRBD1 as D (6 bases). This CDR3 region has 12 residues. V was pared by 12 bases and J by 3 bases, with 14 bases between. From germline, CDR1 is KGHDR and CDR2 SFDVKD. CDR3 sequence (DNA): TGTGCCGGGCACGACAGGAACTACGAGCAGTACTTC. This codes for CAGHDRNYEQYF.

This chain joins TRBV5-1 and TRBJ2-5; D ambiguous. Trimming removed 0 bases from V and 1 base from J, with 7 bases in between. CDR1 is SGHRS and CDR2 is YFSETQ in the germline V gene. This CDR3 has 14 amino acids. CDR3 sequence: CASSLDKVQETQYF. CDR3 bases: TGCGCCAGCAGCTTGGATAAGGTCCAAGAGACCCAGTACTTC.

Concerning this clonotype itself: The junction does not match germline at one end; this may be a read error. This chain joins TRBV27 and TRBJ1-6; D is unresolved. CDR1 is MNHEY and CDR2 is SMNVEV in the germline V gene (reference sequence). The CDR3 runs to 13 residues. The chain's CDR3 is CASSVAPNSPPHF. Here the CDR3 DNA reads TGTGCCAGCAGTGTAGCCCCTAATTCACCCCCCCACTTT.

The chain employs TRBV28 and TRBJ2-4; D gene uncertain. Germline CDR1 MDHEN, CDR2 SYDVKM. Deletions cut 4 bases from V and 1 base from J, with 11 bases between. This CDR3 contains 15 residues. The CDR3 sequence is CASSSRIRAKNIQYF. The CDR3 nucleotides are TGTGCCAGCAGTTCCCGGATTAGGGCCAAAAACATTCAGTACTTC. Full variable domain (rest looked up from reference TRBV28 and TRBJ2-4): DVKVTQSSRYLVKRTGEKVFLECVQDMDHENMFWYRQDPGLGLRLIYFSYDVKMKEKGDIPEGYSVSREKKERFSLILESASTNQTSMYLCASSSRIRAKNIQYFGAGTRLSVL.

This clonotype was seen more than once but under ten times. This chain uses TRBV12-3 or TRBV12-4 with TRBJ1-1; D is unresolved. Trimming took 6 bases from V and 4 from J, leaving 9 bases between them. The CDR3 runs 12 residues. Here the CDR3 reads CASSFLGTEAFF. CDR3 DNA sequence: TGTGCCAGCAGCTTTCTGGGCACTGAAGCTTTCTTT.

The table lists this clonotype with a count of one. This chain links TRBV29-1 with TRBJ2-1; TRBD2 matches at 12 bases. The CDR3 is 15 residues long. Germline V lookup: CDR1 SQVTM, CDR2 ANQGSEA. The CDR3 bases are TGCAGTGTAGGACTAGCGGGGCAGAATCCTGATGAGCAGTTCTTC. Its protein is CSVGLAGQNPDEQFF.

The rearrangement links TRBV20-1 to TRBJ2-5; 9 positions match TRBD2. The CDR3 is 14 residues long. From germline, CDR1 is DFQATT and CDR2 SNEGSKA (reference sequence). The trim removed 6 bases at V and 1 base at J, leaving 6 bases unmatched. The CDR3 reads CSARLAETQETQYF. CDR3 sequence (DNA): TGCAGTGCAAGACTAGCGGAGACCCAAGAGACCCAGTACTTC.

The V and J genes are TRBV7-8 and TRBJ2-1; either TRBD1 or TRBD2 may supply D (5 bases each). Germline V lookup: CDR1 SGHVS, CDR2 FQNEAQ. This CDR3 spans 13 amino acids. Trimming took off 7 bases at V and 7 bases at J, with 14 bases between the two ends. CDR3 amino acids: CASTAGRENEQFF. CDR3 sequence (DNA): TGTGCCAGCACCGCTGGCAGGGAGAATGAGCAGTTCTTC.

In this sample, this clonotype turned up a few times. The J gene is TRBJ2-5, the V gene TRBV10-3, with D tentatively TRBD1 (5 bases). The assigned J gene may be wrong: the sequence end matches TRBJ2-7 better. Germline CDR1 and CDR2: ENHRY and SYGVKD. The CDR3 contains 14 residues. The CDR3 DNA is TGTGCCATCAGTGAGACAGGCCCTGGGTACGAGCAGTACTTC. Translating gives CAISETGPGYEQYF.

The table lists this clonotype with a few counts. This chain connects TRBV11-1 to TRBJ2-7; 9 bases map to TRBD1. Germline values: CDR1 SGHAT, CDR2 FQDESV (reference sequence). The V and J ends lost 5 bases and 3 bases, in that order; junction bases with no gene match: 8. CDR3 size: 15 residues. CDR3 in DNA: TGTGCCAGCAGCGCCTCGGACAGGGGCGTCTACGAGCAGTACTTC. It codes for CASSASDRGVYEQYF. The full variable domain, completed using reference TRBV11-1 and TRBJ2-7, is EAEVAQSPRYKITEKSQAVAFWCDPISGHATLYWYRQILGQGPELLVQFQDESVVDDSQLPKDRFSAERLKGVDSTLKIQPAELGDSAMYLCASSASDRGVYEQYFGPGTRLTVT.

This chain uses TRBV6-6 with TRBJ2-7, with a weak D call TRBD1 (5 bases). The CDR3 is made up of 15 amino acids. CDR1 is MNHNY and CDR2 is SVGAGI in the germline V gene (reference sequence). V lost 4 bases and J lost 3, with 16 bases in between. The CDR3 is CASSSETPRVYEQYF. CDR3 sequence (DNA): TGTGCCAGCAGTTCGGAGACCCCCAGGGTCTACGAGCAGTACTTC.

The chain joins TRBV7-2 to TRBJ2-3; 10 bases map to TRBD1. With 5 bases clipped from V and 7 bases from J, the junction kept 12 bases outside the gene matches. The CDR3 totals 16 residues. Looked up from germline, CDR1 is SGHTA and CDR2 is FQGNSA. CDR3 amino acids: CASSDMTGGRENTQYF. The CDR3 nucleotides are TGTGCCAGCAGCGATATGACAGGGGGCCGGGAAAATACGCAGTATTTT.

The chain carries TRBV3-1 and TRBJ1-5; 11 nucleotides line up with TRBD1. Germline CDR1 is LGHDT and CDR2 is YNNKEL (reference sequence). V trimming: 3 bases; J trimming: 2 bases; junction bases outside the gene matches: 12. CDR3 size: 19 residues. In DNA, the CDR3 is TGTGCCAGCAGCCAGCATGGGACAGGGGGGAATATGGGCAATCAGCCCCAGCATTTT. Translating gives CASSQHGTGGNMGNQPQHF.

This clonotype has only a few counts. The rearrangement links TRBV7-6 to TRBJ2-7, with a weak D call TRBD2 (6 bases). Between the trimmed V and J ends, which lost 6 bases and 5 bases, there was a span of 20 bases. Per the germline V gene, CDR1 is SGHVS and CDR2 is FNYEAQ. The CDR3 totals 15 residues. Written as DNA, the CDR3 is TGTGCCAGCAGAAGCCAGGGACTTAGCACCGACGAGCAGTACTTC. As protein: CASRSQGLSTDEQYF.